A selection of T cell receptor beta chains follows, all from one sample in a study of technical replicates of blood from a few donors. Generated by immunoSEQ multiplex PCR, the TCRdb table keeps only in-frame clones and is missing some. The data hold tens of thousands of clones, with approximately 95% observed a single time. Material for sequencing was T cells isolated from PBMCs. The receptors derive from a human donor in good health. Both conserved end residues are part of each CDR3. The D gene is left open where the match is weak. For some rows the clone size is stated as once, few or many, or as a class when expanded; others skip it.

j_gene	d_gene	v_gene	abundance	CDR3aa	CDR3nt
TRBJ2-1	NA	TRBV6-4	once	CASMGGLSNEQFF	TGTGCCAGCATGGGGGGACTGAGCAATGAGCAGTTCTTC
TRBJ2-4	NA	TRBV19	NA	CASSITGPARFQYF	TGTGCCAGTAGTATAACAGGGCCCGCGAGGTTTCAGTACTTC
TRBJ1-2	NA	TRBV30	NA	CAWSVLYYGYTF	TGTGCCTGGAGTGTACTGTACTATGGCTACACCTTC
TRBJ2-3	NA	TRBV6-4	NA	CASSDSKKQGADTQYF	TGTGCCAGCAGTGACTCGAAGAAACAGGGCGCAGATACGCAGTATTTT
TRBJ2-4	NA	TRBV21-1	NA	CASSKIIFGLAIRDRYLAKNIQYF	TGTGCCAGCAGCAAAATAATCTTCGGACTAGCGATAAGGGATAGATATCTAGCCAAAAACATTCAGTACTTC
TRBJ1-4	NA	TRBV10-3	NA	CAISDPTVTNEKLFF	TGTGCCATCAGTGACCCGACAGTCACTAATGAAAAACTGTTTTTT
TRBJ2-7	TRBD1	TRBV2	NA	CASSATGGEQYF	TGTGCCAGCAGTGCCACAGGGGGCGAGCAGTACTTC
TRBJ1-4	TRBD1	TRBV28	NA	CASTRLRTGIPEKLFF	TGTGCCAGCACCCGTCTTAGGACAGGGATTCCAGAAAAACTGTTTTTT
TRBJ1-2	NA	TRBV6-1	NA	CASRGGVSNYGYTF	TGTGCCAGCAGGGGAGGGGTTAGTAACTATGGCTACACCTTC
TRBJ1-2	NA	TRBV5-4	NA	CASSLTGWDYGYTF	TGTGCCAGCAGCTTGACAGGGTGGGACTATGGCTACACCTTC
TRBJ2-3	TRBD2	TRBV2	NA	CASSGGGEEDTQYF	TGTGCCAGCAGCGGGGGAGGGGAGGAAGATACGCAGTATTTT
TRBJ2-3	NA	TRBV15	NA	CATSRAESNLKIF	TGTGCCACCAGCAGAGCTGAATCTAACCTAAAGATTTTT
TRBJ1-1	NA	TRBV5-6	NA	CASSLVYTVNTEAFF	TGTGCCAGCAGCTTGGTTTATACGGTGAACACTGAAGCTTTCTTT
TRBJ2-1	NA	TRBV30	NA	CAWRKRNEQFF	TGTGCCTGGAGGAAGAGAAATGAGCAGTTCTTC
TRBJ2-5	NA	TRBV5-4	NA	CASSPPGAGMRQETQYF	TGTGCCAGCAGCCCACCTGGGGCGGGAATGCGACAAGAGACCCAGTACTTC
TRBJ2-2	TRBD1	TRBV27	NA	CASRNRGRYTGELFF	TGTGCCAGCAGAAACAGGGGTCGATACACCGGGGAGCTGTTTTTT
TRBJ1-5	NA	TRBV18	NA	CASSPDRRGNQPQHF	TGTGCCAGCTCACCGGACAGACGAGGCAATCAGCCCCAGCATTTT
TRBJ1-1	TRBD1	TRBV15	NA	CATRADRGWGTEAFF	TGTGCCACCAGGGCGGACAGGGGTTGGGGCACTGAAGCTTTCTTT
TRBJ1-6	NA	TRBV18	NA	CASSPPHGGVGSPLHF	TGTGCCAGCTCACCACCGCATGGTGGTGTCGGTTCACCCCTCCACTTT
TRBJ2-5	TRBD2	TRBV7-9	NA	CASSLVAGPQETQYF	TGTGCCAGCAGCTTAGTAGCGGGGCCTCAAGAGACCCAGTACTTC
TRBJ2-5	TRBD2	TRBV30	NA	CAWSGASGGAGETQYF	TGTGCCTGGAGTGGAGCTAGCGGGGGGGCCGGGGAGACCCAGTACTTC
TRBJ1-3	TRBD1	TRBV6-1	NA	CASSEGQGVNTIYF	TGTGCCAGCAGTGAGGGACAGGGGGTGAACACCATATATTTT
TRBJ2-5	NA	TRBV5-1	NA	CASSKSPGLYQETQYF	TGCGCCAGCAGCAAGAGCCCGGGACTTTACCAAGAGACCCAGTACTTC
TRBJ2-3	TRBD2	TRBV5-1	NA	CASSLVSGRATDTQYF	TGCGCCAGCAGCTTGGTTAGCGGGAGGGCCACTGATACGCAGTATTTT
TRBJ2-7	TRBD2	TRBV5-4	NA	CASSLGLAGDEQYF	TGTGCCAGCAGCTTGGGGCTAGCGGGAGACGAGCAGTACTTC
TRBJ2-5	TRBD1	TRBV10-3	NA	CAISAGGTKGETQYF	TGTGCCATCAGCGCAGGGGGCACCAAGGGGGAGACCCAGTACTTC
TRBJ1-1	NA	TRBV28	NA	CASSFKYYRSLNTEAFF	TGTGCCAGCAGTTTTAAGTATTACAGGTCCCTGAACACTGAAGCTTTCTTT
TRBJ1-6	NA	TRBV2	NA	CASSQKQLTRSYNSPLHF	TGTGCCAGCAGCCAGAAACAACTGACTCGCTCCTATAATTCACCCCTCCACTTT
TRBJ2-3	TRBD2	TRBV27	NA	CASSPRTSGNKDTQYF	TGTGCCAGCAGTCCCAGGACTAGCGGGAACAAAGATACGCAGTATTTT
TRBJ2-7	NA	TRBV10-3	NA	CATKAVMGEQYF	TGTGCCACTAAGGCGGTAATGGGCGAGCAGTACTTC
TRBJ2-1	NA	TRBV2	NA	CASSPRRGSYNEQFF	TGTGCCAGCAGTCCTCGCAGGGGCTCCTACAATGAGCAGTTCTTC
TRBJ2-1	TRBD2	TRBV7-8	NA	CASSLMGLLHEQFF	TGTGCCAGCAGCTTAATGGGACTACTCCATGAGCAGTTCTTC
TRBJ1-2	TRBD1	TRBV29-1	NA	CSAMDRSWEGYTF	TGCAGCGCCATGGACAGGTCTTGGGAAGGCTACACCTTC
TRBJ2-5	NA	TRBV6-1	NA	CASSERGQETQYF	TGTGCCAGCAGTGAAAGGGGGCAAGAGACCCAGTACTTC
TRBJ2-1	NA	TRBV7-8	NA	CASSPMISRSYNEQFF	TGTGCCAGCAGCCCAATGATTAGTCGCTCCTACAATGAGCAGTTCTTC
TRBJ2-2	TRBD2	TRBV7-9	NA	CASSSTSGGNTGELFF	TGTGCCAGCAGCTCAACTAGCGGGGGGAACACCGGGGAGCTGTTTTTT
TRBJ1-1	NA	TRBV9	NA	CASSASVNTEAFF	TGTGCCAGCAGCGCCTCAGTGAACACTGAAGCTTTCTTT
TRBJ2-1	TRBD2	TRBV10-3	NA	CAISESGLADQLYNEQFF	TGTGCCATCAGTGAGTCCGGACTAGCGGACCAATTATACAATGAGCAGTTCTTC
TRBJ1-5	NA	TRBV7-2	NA	CASSPDSSRQPQHF	TGTGCCAGCAGCCCTGACAGTAGTCGCCAGCCCCAGCATTTT
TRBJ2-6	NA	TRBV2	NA	CASSEKRVGANVLTF	TGTGCCAGCAGTGAGAAGAGGGTAGGGGCCAACGTCCTGACTTTC
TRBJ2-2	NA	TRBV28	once	CASSFRTRGSVGGELFF	TGTGCCAGCAGTTTCCGAACCCGGGGGTCGGTGGGTGGGGAGCTGTTTTTT
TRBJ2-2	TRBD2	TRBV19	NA	CASSIARWTSGGSGELFF	TGTGCCAGTAGTATAGCGCGGTGGACTAGCGGGGGGTCCGGGGAGCTGTTTTTT
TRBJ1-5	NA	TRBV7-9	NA	CASSPLTVEDQPQHF	TGTGCCAGCAGCCCTCTGACAGTCGAGGATCAGCCCCAGCATTTT
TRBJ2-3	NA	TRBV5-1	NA	CASSFPGGTDTQYF	TGCGCCAGCAGCTTTCCGGGGGGCACAGATACGCAGTATTTT
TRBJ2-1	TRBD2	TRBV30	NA	CAWSAPGTSGGAYNEQFF	TGTGCCTGGAGTGCCCCCGGGACTAGCGGGGGGGCCTACAATGAGCAGTTCTTC
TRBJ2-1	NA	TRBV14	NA	CASSPLRRTETNEQFF	TGTGCCAGCAGCCCCCTACGAAGGACAGAAACCAATGAGCAGTTCTTC
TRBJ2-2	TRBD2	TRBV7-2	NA	CASSLVPRGGGELFF	TGTGCCAGCAGCTTGGTGCCTCGGGGGGGCGGGGAGCTGTTTTTT
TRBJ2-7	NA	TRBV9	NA	CASSVGTASYEQYF	TGTGCCAGCAGCGTAGGGACAGCCTCCTACGAGCAGTACTTC
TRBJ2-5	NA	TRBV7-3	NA	CASSLAGHQETQYF	TGTGCCAGCAGCTTAGCGGGCCACCAAGAGACCCAGTACTTC
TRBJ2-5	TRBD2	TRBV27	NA	CASRRVPGTSGGKETQYF	TGTGCCAGCCGAAGGGTCCCCGGGACTAGCGGGGGAAAAGAGACCCAGTACTTC
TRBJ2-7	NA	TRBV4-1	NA	CASSQEAGTFPYEQYF	TGCGCCAGCAGCCAAGAGGCGGGCACCTTTCCCTACGAGCAGTACTTC
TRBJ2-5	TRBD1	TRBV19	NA	CASSSRYRGQETQYF	TGTGCCAGTAGTTCTAGATACAGGGGTCAAGAGACCCAGTACTTC
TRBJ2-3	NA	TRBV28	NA	CASTRASTDTQYF	TGTGCCAGCACGCGAGCTAGCACAGATACGCAGTATTTT
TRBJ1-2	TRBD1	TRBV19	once	CASSISTGGTYGYTF	TGTGCCAGTAGTATCTCGACAGGGGGCACGTATGGCTACACCTTC
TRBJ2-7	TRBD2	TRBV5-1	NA	CASSPDPAGVRYEQYF	TGCGCCAGCAGCCCCGACCCAGCGGGAGTTCGGTACGAGCAGTACTTC
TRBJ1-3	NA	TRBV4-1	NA	CASSQVQDTIYF	TGCGCCAGCAGCCAAGTTCAGGACACCATATATTTT
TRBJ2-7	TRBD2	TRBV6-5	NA	CASSYSSGSQGYEQYF	TGTGCCAGCAGTTACTCGAGCGGGAGTCAGGGCTACGAGCAGTACTTC
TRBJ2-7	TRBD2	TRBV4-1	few	CASSLQKSGNPYEQYF	TGCGCCAGCAGCCTCCAGAAGAGCGGGAACCCCTACGAGCAGTACTTC
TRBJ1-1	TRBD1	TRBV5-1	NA	CASSSTQGGHTEAFF	TGCGCCAGCAGCTCCACCCAAGGGGGCCACACTGAAGCTTTCTTT